The 20 T cell receptor beta chains below come from one sample, sequenced in a study of Graves' ophthalmopathy and Graves' hyperthyroidism. RNA transcripts were the template, and TCR beta CDR3 regions were amplified from them. An opening RT-PCR round employed HTBI primers and preceded a second-round multiplex PCR. TCRdb fed the multiplex PCR reads into MiXCR, producing one record per CDR3 protein. This table holds around 600,000 distinct CDR3 sequences, roughly two fifths found once. The sample taken for sequencing was peripheral blood. The source is an adult man with Graves' ophthalmopathy.

This sequence joins TRBV19 and TRBJ1-5, with D unresolved. This CDR3 has 13 amino acids. Trimming removed 5 bases from V and 11 bases from J, with 16 bases in between. Germline V gene sequence: CDR1 LNHDA, CDR2 SQIVND (reference sequence). CDR3 residues: CASSQEGGQTQHF. The CDR3 DNA is TGTGCCAGTAGTCAGGAGGGAGGGCAGACCCAGCATTTT.

The chain has TRBV7-2 and TRBJ1-1, with D perhaps matching TRBD1 (5 bases). The V end lost 5 bases, the J end lost 10 bases, and 20 bases lay between the germline ends. CDR1 and CDR2 from the germline V gene are SGHTA and FQGNSA. CDR3 length: 14 amino acids. In nucleotides, the CDR3 is TGTGCCAGCAGCATCCGGACTAGCGGGACCGGAGCTTTCTTT. Translating it yields CASSIRTSGTGAFF.

This clonotype was found a few times. The chain is built from TRBV6-1 and TRBJ1-5; unclear D gene. V dropped 6 bases and J dropped 3 bases, with 12 bases sitting between them. Germline lookup yields CDR1 MNHNS and CDR2 SASEGT. CDR3 size: 14 residues. Here the CDR3 DNA reads TGTGCCAGCAGGATTGACCCCATCAATCAGCCCCAGCATTTT. It yields the protein CASRIDPINQPQHF.

This clonotype appeared many times. This rearrangement joins TRBV7-9 to TRBJ1-1; TRBD1 agrees at 10 bases. This CDR3 comprises 15 residues. Trimming cost V 5 bases and J 5 bases; bases outside gene matches: 8. Germline values: CDR1 SEHNR, CDR2 FQNEAQ (reference sequence). The CDR3 region is CASSPRTGGQTEAFF. Written as DNA, the CDR3 is TGTGCCAGCAGCCCACGGACAGGGGGGCAAACTGAAGCTTTCTTT.

The chain recombines TRBV11-2 with TRBJ2-2; 10 nucleotides match TRBD1. With 4 bases clipped from V and 6 bases from J, the junction kept 8 bases outside the gene matches. In germline, CDR1 is SGHAT, CDR2 FQNNGV. The CDR3 runs to 16 residues. The CDR3 sequence: CASSWGTGELAGELFF. In DNA, the CDR3 is TGTGCCAGCAGCTGGGGGACAGGGGAATTGGCCGGGGAGCTGTTTTTT. The full variable domain, rest sourced from reference TRBV11-2 and TRBJ2-2, is EAGVAQSPRYKIIEKRQSVAFWCNPISGHATLYWYQQILGQGPKLLIQFQNNGVVDDSQLPKDRFSAERLKGVDSTLKIQPAKLEDSAVYLCASSWGTGELAGELFFGEGSRLTVL.

The CDR3 loop reads CASSLGTDNTDTQYF. CDR3 in DNA: TGTGCCAGCAGCTTAGGGACAGACAACACAGATACGCAGTATTTT. The J gene is TRBJ2-3, the V gene TRBV7-9, with a weak D call TRBD1 (6 bases). The CDR3 spans 15 residues. The V gene's germline CDR1 is SEHNR and CDR2 FQNEAQ (reference sequence). V gave up 1 base and J gave up 2 bases, with 10 bases separating them.

This clonotype came up many times. The rearrangement uses TRBV10-3 and TRBJ1-1; 7 nucleotides agree with TRBD1. The CDR3 runs to 12 residues. Germline CDR1 and CDR2: ENHRY and SYGVKD. Trimming cost V 9 bases and J 2 bases; bases outside gene matches: 3. CDR3: CAIGTVNTEAFF. CDR3 nucleotides: TGTGCCATAGGGACAGTTAACACTGAAGCTTTCTTT.

This clonotype has a handful of counts. CDR3 loop: CASSQDMEGANNSPLHF. The CDR3 bases are TGTGCCAGCAGCCAAGATATGGAAGGGGCCAATAATTCACCCCTCCACTTT. The chain joins TRBV5-4 to TRBJ1-6; a possible D gene is TRBD1 (5 bases). This CDR3 has 17 amino acids. The V gene lost 4 bases and the J gene lost 5 bases, with 19 bases spanning the gap. Per germline, CDR1 SGHNT and CDR2 YYREEE (reference sequence).

V is TRBV7-3 and J is TRBJ2-7, with 8 nucleotides matching TRBD1. The CDR3 has 14 amino acids. After removal of 3 bases from V and 7 bases from J, the junction contained 8 bases not matched to a gene. The germline V gene encodes CDR1 SGHTA and CDR2 FQGTGA. The CDR3 coding sequence is TGTGCCAGCAGCTTCGGCAACACAGGGGGGGAGCAGTACTTC. Encoded protein: CASSFGNTGGEQYF.

The chain carries TRBV19 and TRBJ2-5; 9 nucleotides agree with TRBD1. CDR1 and CDR2 from the germline V gene are LNHDA and SQIVND (reference sequence). V was clipped by 4 bases and J by 5 bases; unmatched bases: 8. The CDR3 is made up of 15 amino acids. As DNA, the CDR3 is TGTGCCAGTAGTACGGACAGGGGAAGGGGTGAGACCCAGTACTTC. Translated, it gives CASSTDRGRGETQYF.

The V call is TRBV3-2, the J call TRBJ1-1; the table assigns TRBD1, which was not confirmed against the DNA. TRBV3-2 is labeled a pseudogene. This CDR3 has 16 residues. The CDR3 here is CASSPKGRTGTTEAFF. The CDR3 region has the DNA TGTGCCAGCAGCCCCAAGGGCCGGACAGGGACCACTGAAGCTTTCTTT.

The chain couples TRBV2 to TRBJ1-2; no firm D call. The CDR3 is 14 residues long. From germline, CDR1 is SNHLY and CDR2 FYNNEI. V gave up 0 bases and J gave up 2 bases, with 7 bases separating them. CDR3 in amino acids: CASSEARMNYGYTF. CDR3 DNA sequence: TGTGCCAGCAGTGAAGCCAGAATGAACTATGGCTACACCTTC. The full variable domain, completed using reference TRBV2 and TRBJ1-2, is EPEVTQTPSHQVTQMGQEVILRCVPISNHLYFYWYRQILGQKVEFLVSFYNNEISEKSEIFDDQFSVERPDGSNFTLKIRSTKLEDSAMYFCASSEARMNYGYTFGSGTRLTVV.

V and J are TRBV10-2 and TRBJ1-1; D unclear. The CDR3 totals 9 residues. The germline gives CDR1 WSHSY, CDR2 SAAADI. V was cut by 2 bases and J by 11 bases, with 3 bases left in between. The CDR3 nucleotides are TGCGCCAGCAGTGAGAGGGCTTTCTTT. Encoded protein: CASSERAFF.

In its sample, this clonotype was seen many times. This CDR3 reads CASSPIGVTGELFF. CDR3 coding DNA: TGTGCCAGCAGCCCTATCGGGGTAACCGGGGAGCTGTTTTTT. The rearrangement joins TRBV7-8 to TRBJ2-2, with D maybe TRBD2 (5 bases). Trimming stripped 5 bases from V and 5 bases from J, with 12 bases between. The CDR3 covers 14 residues. Germline V gene lookup returns CDR1 SGHVS and CDR2 FQNEAQ.

This clonotype was recorded a few times. The junction departs from the called germline gene at one end, perhaps through a read error. This sequence joins TRBV7-2 and TRBJ2-2, with D possibly being TRBD2 (5 bases). Germline V gene lookup returns CDR1 SGHTA and CDR2 FQGNSA. There are 14 residues in the CDR3. As DNA, the CDR3 is TGTGCCAGCAGCTTAGCGGGGAGTCCCGGGGAGCTGCTTTTT. Protein sequence: CASSLAGSPGELLF.

This clonotype was detected only a few times. The gene calls are TRBV20-1 and TRBJ2-2; no firm D call. V gave up 4 bases and J gave up 6 bases, with 15 bases separating them. In germline, CDR1 is DFQATT, CDR2 SNEGSKA (reference sequence). The CDR3 totals 14 residues. This CDR3 is CSATDAVPPGELFF. The CDR3 DNA is TGCAGTGCTACGGACGCCGTCCCCCCCGGGGAGCTGTTTTTT.

This clonotype has a count of ten or more. The chain recombines TRBV9 with TRBJ1-1; D gene uncertain. The germline V gene has CDR1 SGDLS and CDR2 YYNGEE. Trimming took off 1 base at V and 7 bases at J, with 8 bases between the two ends. The CDR3 totals 12 residues. In nucleotides, the CDR3 is TGTGCCAGCAGCGTATATTCGATTGAAGCTTTCTTT. Encoded protein: CASSVYSIEAFF.

On this clonotype: This may be a read error, as it is one base from a much larger clone. The chain is built from TRBV10-3 and TRBJ2-2; 7 bases match TRBD1. Germline-derived CDR1 and CDR2 are ENHRY and SYGVKD. CDR3 length equals 14 residues. The CDR3 DNA sequence: TGTGCCAGCAGTTCCATTGACAGGGCCGGGGAGCTGTTTTTT. Translation gives CASSSIDRAGELFF.

CDR3: CSGDREGLLQETQYF. The CDR3 nucleotides read TGCAGCGGCGACCGGGAGGGGCTGCTCCAAGAGACCCAGTACTTC. The genes are TRBV29-1 and TRBJ2-5; 8 nucleotides line up with TRBD2. The length of the CDR3 is 15 residues. The trim removed 7 bases at V and 1 base at J, leaving 11 bases unmatched. Germline V gives CDR1 SQVTM, CDR2 ANQGSEA.

The chain links TRBV12-3 or TRBV12-4 to TRBJ2-7; 7 positions match TRBD1. The junction had 17 bases not matched to a gene; V was cut back by 3 bases and J by 6 bases. The CDR3 has 17 residues. The CDR3 DNA reads TGTGCCAGCAGTTTTGGTAGCCGAAACAGGGGCAGGGGCGAGCAGTACTTC. Translation: CASSFGSRNRGRGEQYF.